This TCR beta chain was sequenced for a study of blood T cell repertoires in COVID-19. Study at large: Acute and convalescent COVID-19 samples came from the United States, Italy and Spain.

Assay: immunoSEQ multiplex PCR; the TCRdb copy retains only in-frame clones and omits some. The table lists some 310,000 clones, 85% to 90% of them singletons. This receptor was identified in a young woman who had recovered from COVID-19. Sequenced sample: PBMCs or T cells enriched from blood (not recorded which).

The CDR3 coding sequence is TGTGCCAGCCAGGGTCCGACCTACGAGCAGTACTTC. This gives the protein CASQGPTYEQYF. The rearrangement joins TRBV19 to TRBJ2-7; perhaps TRBD1 as D (5 bases). The CDR3 runs to 12 residues. The germline CDR1 and CDR2 sequences are LNHDA and SQIVND (reference sequence). V was clipped by 9 bases and J by 2 bases, with 11 bases between them.